This T cell receptor (beta chain) was observed in a study of T cell changes during pregnancy in multiple sclerosis. The assay was immunoSEQ multiplex PCR, and TCRdb's table has in-frame clones only and misses some. This table holds about 60,000 clones, 90% found once. Source: peripheral blood, taken in the second trimester of pregnancy. The sequence was obtained from a female donor in good health, enrolled as a control in a pregnancy study.

The CDR3, as DNA: TGTGCCAGCAGTTACAGCGGGGGGGGACGGAATGAGCAGTTCTTC. Its translation: CASSYSGGGRNEQFF. The V gene is TRBV6-5, the J gene TRBJ2-1, with TRBD2 identical over 10 bases. J was trimmed by 7 bases and V by 2 bases; bases with no gene match: 5. The CDR3 has 15 amino acids. The germline V gene has CDR1 MNHEY and CDR2 SVGAGI.